This T cell receptor beta chain was obtained from a study of OX40 agonist ivuxolimab in advanced cancers. As for the study in general: Averaging approximately 60 years in age, with a range of 23 to 79, the cohort was about 83% male.

Using immunoSEQ multiplex PCR, the repertoire was profiled, and TCRdb retains in-frame clones only, with some absent. In the table there are 65,000 to 85,000 clones, 70% to 90% of which are singletons. Autoimmune disease history or systemic immunosuppression was exclusionary. General observations from the study: Expanded clones were, on average, more numerous among CD8+ T cells than CD4+.

Trimming shortened V by 5 bases and J by 4 bases, and 11 bases separated the two germline ends. This CDR3 spans 13 amino acids. Germline CDR1 is SEHNR and CDR2 is FQNEAQ (reference sequence). This clone was observed a single time. What it binds is unknown. The chain carries TRBV7-9 and TRBJ1-2; D gene uncertain. This TCR derives from an adult with an advanced solid tumor such as melanoma, head and neck, liver or kidney cancer. Specimen: CD4+ or CD8+ T cells sorted from blood, collected in a trial of the OX40 agonist ivuxolimab. CDR3 amino acids: CASSPGPVYGYTF. The CDR3 DNA reads as TGTGCCAGCAGCCCTGGACCCGTCTATGGCTACACCTTC.